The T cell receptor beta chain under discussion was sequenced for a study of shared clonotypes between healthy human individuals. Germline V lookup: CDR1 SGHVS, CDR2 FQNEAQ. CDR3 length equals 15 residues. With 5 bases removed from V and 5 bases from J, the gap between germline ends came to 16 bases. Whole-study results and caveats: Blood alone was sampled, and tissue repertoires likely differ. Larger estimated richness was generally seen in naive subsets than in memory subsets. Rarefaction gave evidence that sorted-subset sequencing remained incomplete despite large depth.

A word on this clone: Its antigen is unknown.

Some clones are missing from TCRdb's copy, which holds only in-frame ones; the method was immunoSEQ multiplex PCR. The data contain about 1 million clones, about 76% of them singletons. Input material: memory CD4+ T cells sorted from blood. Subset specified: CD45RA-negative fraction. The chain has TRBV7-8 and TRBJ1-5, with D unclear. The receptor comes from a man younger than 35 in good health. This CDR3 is CASSIALPRDQPQHF. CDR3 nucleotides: TGTGCCAGCAGCATCGCCCTACCAAGAGATCAGCCCCAGCATTTT.